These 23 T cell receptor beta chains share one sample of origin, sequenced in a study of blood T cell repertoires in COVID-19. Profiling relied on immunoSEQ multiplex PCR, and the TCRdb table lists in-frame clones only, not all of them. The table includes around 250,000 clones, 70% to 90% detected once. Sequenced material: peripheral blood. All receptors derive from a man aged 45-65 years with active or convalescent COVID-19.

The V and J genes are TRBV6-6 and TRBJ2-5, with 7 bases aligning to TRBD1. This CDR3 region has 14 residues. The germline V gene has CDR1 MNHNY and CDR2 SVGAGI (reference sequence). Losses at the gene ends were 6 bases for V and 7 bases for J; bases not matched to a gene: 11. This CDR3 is CASSPRQGSWTQYF. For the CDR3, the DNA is TGTGCCAGCAGCCCCAGACAGGGTTCATGGACCCAGTACTTC.

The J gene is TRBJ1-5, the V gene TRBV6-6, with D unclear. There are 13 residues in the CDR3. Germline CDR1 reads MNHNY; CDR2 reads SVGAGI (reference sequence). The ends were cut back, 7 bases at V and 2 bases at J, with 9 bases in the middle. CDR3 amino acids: CASKNFGNQPQHF. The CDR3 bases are TGTGCCAGCAAGAACTTCGGCAATCAGCCCCAGCATTTT.

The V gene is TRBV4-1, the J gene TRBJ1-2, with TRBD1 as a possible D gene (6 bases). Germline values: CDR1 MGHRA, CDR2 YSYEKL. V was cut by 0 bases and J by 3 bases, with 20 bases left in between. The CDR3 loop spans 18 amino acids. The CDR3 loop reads CASSQDILPTGSYYGYTF. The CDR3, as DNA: TGCGCCAGCAGCCAAGATATCCTCCCAACAGGGAGCTACTATGGCTACACCTTC.

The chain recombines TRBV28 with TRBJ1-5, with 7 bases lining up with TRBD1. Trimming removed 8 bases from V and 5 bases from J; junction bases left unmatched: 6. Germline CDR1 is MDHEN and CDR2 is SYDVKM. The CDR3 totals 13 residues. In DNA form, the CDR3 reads TGTGCCAGCGTGGGGGACAGCCATCAGCCCCAGCATTTT. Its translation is CASVGDSHQPQHF. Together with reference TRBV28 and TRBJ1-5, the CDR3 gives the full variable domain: DVKVTQSSRYLVKRTGEKVFLECVQDMDHENMFWYRQDPGLGLRLIYFSYDVKMKEKGDIPEGYSVSREKKERFSLILESASTNQTSMYLCASVGDSHQPQHFGDGTRLSIL.

CDR3 in DNA: TGTGCCAGCAGCTTAGGGCCGCATAATGAGCAGTTCTTC. Translated, it gives CASSLGPHNEQFF. The chain has TRBV7-9 and TRBJ2-1; no clear D. The CDR3 consists of 13 residues. The germline V gene encodes CDR1 SEHNR and CDR2 FQNEAQ (reference sequence). The V gene lost 1 base and the J gene lost 7 bases, with 8 bases spanning the gap.

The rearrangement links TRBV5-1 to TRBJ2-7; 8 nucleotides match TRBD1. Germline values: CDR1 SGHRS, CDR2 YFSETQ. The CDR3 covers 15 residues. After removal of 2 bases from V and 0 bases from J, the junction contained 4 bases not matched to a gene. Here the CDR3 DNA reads TGCGCCAGCAGCTTCGGACAGGGTGGCTCCTACGAGCAGTACTTC. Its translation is CASSFGQGGSYEQYF.

The CDR3 is CASSRARRRETQYF. Here the CDR3 DNA reads TGTGCCAGCAGCAGGGCACGGCGCAGGGAGACCCAGTACTTC. The chain has TRBV21-1 and TRBJ2-5; the table's D call, TRBD1, was not checked against the DNA. TRBV21-1 represents a pseudogene. This CDR3 comprises 14 residues.

The CDR3 reads CASSYPAGTQYF. CDR3 in DNA: TGTGCCAGCAGTTACCCGGCAGGAACGCAGTATTTT. This chain links TRBV6-5 with TRBJ2-3, with D uncertain. CDR3 length: 12 residues. The V gene's germline CDR1 is MNHEY and CDR2 SVGAGI. V was trimmed by 2 bases and J by 9 bases, leaving 9 bases between them.

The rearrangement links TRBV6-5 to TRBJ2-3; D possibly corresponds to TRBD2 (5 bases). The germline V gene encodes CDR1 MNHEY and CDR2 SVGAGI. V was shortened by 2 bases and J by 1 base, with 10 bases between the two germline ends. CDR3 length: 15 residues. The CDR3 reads CASSYGLPRTDTQYF. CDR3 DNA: TGTGCCAGCAGTTACGGACTGCCTCGCACAGATACGCAGTATTTT.

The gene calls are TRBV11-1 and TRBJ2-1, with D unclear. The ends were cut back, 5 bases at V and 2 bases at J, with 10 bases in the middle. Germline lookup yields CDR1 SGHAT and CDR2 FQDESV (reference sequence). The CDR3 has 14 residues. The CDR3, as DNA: TGTGCCAGCAGCCCTCGTAGTGCCTACAATGAGCAGTTCTTC. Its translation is CASSPRSAYNEQFF.

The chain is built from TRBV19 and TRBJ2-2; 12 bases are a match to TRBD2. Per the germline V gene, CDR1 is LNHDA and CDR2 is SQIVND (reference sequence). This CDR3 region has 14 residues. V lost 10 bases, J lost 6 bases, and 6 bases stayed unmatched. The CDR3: CATQRTSGAGELFF. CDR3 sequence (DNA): TGTGCCACCCAACGGACTAGCGGGGCCGGGGAGCTGTTTTTT.

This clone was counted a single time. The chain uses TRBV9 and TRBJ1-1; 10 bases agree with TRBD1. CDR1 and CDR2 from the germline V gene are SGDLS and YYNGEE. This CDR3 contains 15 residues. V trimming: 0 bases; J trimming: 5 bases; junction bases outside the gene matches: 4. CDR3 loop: CASSVAGTGVTEAFF. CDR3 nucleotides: TGTGCCAGCAGCGTAGCCGGGACAGGGGTGACTGAAGCTTTCTTT.

The CDR3 region has the DNA TGCAGCGTTGAAACGGGGACAGTGGCCGCTGAAGCTTTCTTT. Encoded protein: CSVETGTVAAEAFF. J is TRBJ1-1 and V is TRBV29-1, with 7 positions matching TRBD1. Germline CDR1 reads SQVTM; CDR2 reads ANQGSEA. This CDR3 contains 14 residues. V trimming: 2 bases; J trimming: 6 bases; junction bases outside the gene matches: 9.

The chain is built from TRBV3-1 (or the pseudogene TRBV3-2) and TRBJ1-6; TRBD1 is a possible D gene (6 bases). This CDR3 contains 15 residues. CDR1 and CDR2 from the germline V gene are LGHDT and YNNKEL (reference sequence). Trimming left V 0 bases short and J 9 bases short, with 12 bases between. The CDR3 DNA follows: TGTGCCAGCAGCCAAGATATCAGGGGTAGTTCACCCCTCCACTTT. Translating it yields CASSQDIRGSSPLHF.

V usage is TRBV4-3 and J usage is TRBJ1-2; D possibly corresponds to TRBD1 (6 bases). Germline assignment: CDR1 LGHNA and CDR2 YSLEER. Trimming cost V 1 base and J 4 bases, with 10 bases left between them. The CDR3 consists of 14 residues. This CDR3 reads CASSQADRSYGYTF. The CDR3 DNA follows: TGCGCCAGCAGCCAAGCTGACAGGAGCTATGGCTACACCTTC.

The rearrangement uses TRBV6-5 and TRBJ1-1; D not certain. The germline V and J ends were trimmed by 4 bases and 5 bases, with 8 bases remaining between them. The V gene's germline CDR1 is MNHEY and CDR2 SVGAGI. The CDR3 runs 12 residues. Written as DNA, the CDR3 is TGTGCCAGCAGTTCAGGTAAAACTGAAGCTTTCTTT. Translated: CASSSGKTEAFF.

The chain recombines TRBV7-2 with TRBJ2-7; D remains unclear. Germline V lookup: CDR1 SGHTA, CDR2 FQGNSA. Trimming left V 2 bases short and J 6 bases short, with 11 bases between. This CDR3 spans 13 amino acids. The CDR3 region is CASSLSPSGEQYF. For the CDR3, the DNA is TGTGCCAGCAGCTTATCCCCCTCGGGCGAGCAGTACTTC.

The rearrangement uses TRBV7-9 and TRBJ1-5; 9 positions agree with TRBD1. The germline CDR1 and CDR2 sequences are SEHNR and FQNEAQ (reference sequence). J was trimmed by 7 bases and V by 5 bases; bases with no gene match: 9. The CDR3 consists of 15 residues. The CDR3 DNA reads TGTGCCAGCAGCCCGACCGGGACAGGGAGCCAGCCCCAGCATTTT. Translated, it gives CASSPTGTGSQPQHF. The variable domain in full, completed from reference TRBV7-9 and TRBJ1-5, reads DTGVSQNPRHKITKRGQNVTFRCDPISEHNRLYWYRQTLGQGPEFLTYFQNEAQLEKSRLLSDRFSAERPKGSFSTLEIQRTEQGDSAMYLCASSPTGTGSQPQHFGDGTRLSIL.

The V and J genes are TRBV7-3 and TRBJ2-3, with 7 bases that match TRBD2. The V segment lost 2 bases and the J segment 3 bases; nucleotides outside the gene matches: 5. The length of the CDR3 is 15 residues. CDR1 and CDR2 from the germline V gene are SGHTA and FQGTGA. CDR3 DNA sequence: TGTGCCAGCAGCTTACTAGCGGTTGGAACAGATACGCAGTATTTT. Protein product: CASSLLAVGTDTQYF.

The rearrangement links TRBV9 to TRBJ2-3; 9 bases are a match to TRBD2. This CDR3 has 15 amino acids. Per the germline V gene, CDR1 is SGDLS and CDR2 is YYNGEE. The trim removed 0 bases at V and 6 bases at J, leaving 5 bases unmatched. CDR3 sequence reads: CASSVGGRAEDTQYF. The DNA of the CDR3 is TGTGCCAGCAGCGTAGGCGGGAGGGCCGAGGATACGCAGTATTTT.

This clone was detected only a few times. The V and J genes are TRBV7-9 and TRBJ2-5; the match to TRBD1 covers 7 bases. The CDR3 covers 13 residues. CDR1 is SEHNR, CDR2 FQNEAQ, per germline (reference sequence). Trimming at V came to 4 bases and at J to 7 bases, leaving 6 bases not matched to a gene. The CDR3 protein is CASSSETGLTQYF. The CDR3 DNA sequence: TGTGCCAGCAGCTCTGAGACAGGGCTGACCCAGTACTTC.

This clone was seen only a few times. The CDR3 loop is CATRTSVPYEQYF. DNA of the CDR3: TGTGCCACTCGGACTAGCGTCCCCTACGAGCAGTACTTC. V is TRBV10-3 and J is TRBJ2-7, with 9 nucleotides matching TRBD2. Germline values: CDR1 ENHRY, CDR2 SYGVKD. CDR3 length: 13 residues. V dropped 10 bases and J dropped 2; count of bases not matched to a gene: 6.

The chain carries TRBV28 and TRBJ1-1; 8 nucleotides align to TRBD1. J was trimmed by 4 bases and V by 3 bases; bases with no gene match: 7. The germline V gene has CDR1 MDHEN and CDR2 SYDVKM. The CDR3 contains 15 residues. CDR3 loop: CASSFGTGLFTEAFF. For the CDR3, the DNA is TGTGCCAGCAGTTTCGGGACAGGACTCTTCACTGAAGCTTTCTTT.